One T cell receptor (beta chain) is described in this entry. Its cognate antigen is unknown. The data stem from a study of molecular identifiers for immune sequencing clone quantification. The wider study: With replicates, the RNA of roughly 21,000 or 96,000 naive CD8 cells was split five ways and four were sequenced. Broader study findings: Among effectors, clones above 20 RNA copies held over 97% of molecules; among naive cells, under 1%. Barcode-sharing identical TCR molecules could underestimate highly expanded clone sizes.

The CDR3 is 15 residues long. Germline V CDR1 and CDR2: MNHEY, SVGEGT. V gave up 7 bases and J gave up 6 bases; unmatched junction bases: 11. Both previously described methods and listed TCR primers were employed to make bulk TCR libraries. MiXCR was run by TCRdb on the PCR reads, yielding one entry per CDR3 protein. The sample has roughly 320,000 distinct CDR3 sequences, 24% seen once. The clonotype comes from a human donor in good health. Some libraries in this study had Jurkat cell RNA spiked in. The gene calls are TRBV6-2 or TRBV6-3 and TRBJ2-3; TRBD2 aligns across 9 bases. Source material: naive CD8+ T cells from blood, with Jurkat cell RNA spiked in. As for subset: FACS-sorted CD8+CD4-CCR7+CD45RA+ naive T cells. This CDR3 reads CASTHGTSRDDTQYF. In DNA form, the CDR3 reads TGTGCCAGCACCCACGGGACTAGCAGGGACGATACGCAGTATTTT.